Listed below are T cell receptor beta chains from one sample, sequenced in a study of OX40 agonist ivuxolimab in advanced cancers. Assay used: immunoSEQ multiplex PCR; TCRdb lists only in-frame clones, some missing. The sample includes 77,000 or so clones, about 90% of them seen just once. Sample: CD4+ or CD8+ T cells sorted from blood, taken in a trial of the OX40 agonist ivuxolimab. Every receptor here comes from an adult with an advanced solid tumor such as melanoma, head and neck, liver or kidney cancer. CDR3s include the opening cysteine and the closing phenylalanine or tryptophan. Each record gives: clone size, V gene, J gene, D gene, CDR3 DNA, CDR3 protein. A D gene is named only where the DNA matches it firmly. Some rows have no size entry. The others give once, few or many, or a class for an expanded clone.

-,TRBV7-8,TRBJ1-1,-,TGTGCCAGCAGCTTAGTAACAGGGAACACTGAAGCTTTCTTT,CASSLVTGNTEAFF
-,TRBV19,TRBJ1-4,TRBD1,TGTGCCAGTAGTTTACAGGGGGGTAATGAAAAACTGTTTTTT,CASSLQGGNEKLFF
-,TRBV11-2,TRBJ2-1,-,TGTGCCAGCAGCTTAGATAGGGGAACTACCATTGAGCAGTTCTTC,CASSLDRGTTIEQFF
-,TRBV7-9,TRBJ1-1,-,TGTGCCAGCAGCTTAGTCCCGCGGGGTCACACTGAAGCTTTCTTT,CASSLVPRGHTEAFF
-,TRBV7-9,TRBJ1-2,-,TGTGCCAGCAGCTTGTTGTTGGGGGGCAGAAACTATGGCTACACCTTC,CASSLLLGGRNYGYTF
-,TRBV11-3,TRBJ2-1,TRBD2,TGTGCCAGCACCCCGGGGACTAGCGGGGCCGGTGAGCAGTTCTTC,CASTPGTSGAGEQFF
-,TRBV7-3,TRBJ1-1,TRBD1,TGTGCCAGCAGCTCTAGGACAGGAGCGGACACTGAAGCTTTCTTT,CASSSRTGADTEAFF
-,TRBV5-6,TRBJ2-5,-,TGTGCCAGCAACTTGGACTATCAAGAGACCCAGTACTTC,CASNLDYQETQYF
-,TRBV7-6,TRBJ2-2,-,TGTGCCAGCAGCCGAACTAGACCCACGAACACCGGGGAGCTGTTTTTT,CASSRTRPTNTGELFF
-,TRBV5-6,TRBJ2-7,TRBD2,TGTGCCAGCAGCTTTGGGGGGGGAGCGGAGGGATACGAGCAGTACTTC,CASSFGGGAEGYEQYF
-,TRBV11-3,TRBJ2-1,TRBD2,TGTGCCAGCAGCTTAGGCCGGCGGGAGGGCCACCCGGGCAATGAGCAGTTCTTC,CASSLGRREGHPGNEQFF
-,TRBV20-1,TRBJ1-2,TRBD1,TGCAGTGCCACAGGGGTCTATGGCTACACCTTC,CSATGVYGYTF
-,TRBV30,TRBJ2-3,-,TGTGCCTGGAGTGCTAATCGGGACGTTACGCAGTATTTT,CAWSANRDVTQYF
-,TRBV28,TRBJ2-3,TRBD1,TGTGCCAGCAGTTATAACAGGGGGCCGGGCGCAGATACGCAGTATTTT,CASSYNRGPGADTQYF
few,TRBV19,TRBJ2-7,TRBD1,TGTGCCAGTAGTATTTTACAGGGGGCCTACGAGCAGTACTTC,CASSILQGAYEQYF
-,TRBV30,TRBJ2-7,-,TGTGCCGGGGGACGATCCTACGAGCAGTACTTC,CAGGRSYEQYF
-,TRBV6-4,TRBJ2-1,TRBD2,TGTGCCACCTCGGGGCTAGCGGGAGGGTTCGATGAGCAGTTCTTC,CATSGLAGGFDEQFF
-,TRBV5-1,TRBJ1-5,-,TGCGCCAGCAGCTCCACAGGGTTCGGGCAGCCCCAGCATTTT,CASSSTGFGQPQHF
-,TRBV9,TRBJ1-1,-,TGTGCCAGCAGCGTAGGTAGGTCCCCGAACACTGAAGCTTTCTTT,CASSVGRSPNTEAFF
-,TRBV4-2,TRBJ2-7,TRBD2,TGTGCCAGCAGCCAAGGACTAGCGGACTACGAGCAGTACTTC,CASSQGLADYEQYF
-,TRBV10-3,TRBJ2-1,TRBD1,TGTGCCATCAGTGAGTCGGAGGTTAGACAGGGCCACAATGAGCAGTTCTTC,CAISESEVRQGHNEQFF
few,TRBV30,TRBJ1-1,-,TGTGCCTGGACACTGGGCGGGTCCCTTGAAGCTTTCTTT,CAWTLGGSLEAFF